This TCR beta chain was identified during a study of CXCR3-negative and CXCR3-positive naive CD8 T cells. Overall study context: Sequencing brought in about 150 million TRB reads altogether, and each library got about 1.5 +/- 0.3 million.

Findings of the study overall: Memory CD8+ T cell repertoires were far less diverse than both naive subsets.

Triplicate roughly 320,000-cell sorts were made of each CD8+ T cell subset. A CD45RO-CCR7+CD27+CD95- phenotype identified naive CD8+ T cells. In germline, CDR1 is SEHNR, CDR2 FQNEAQ (reference sequence). CDR3 length: 14 residues. As to this clonotype: Its antigen is unidentified.

In preparing the TRB cDNA libraries, 5' RACE with UMI labels was used. Using the 5' RACE reads, TCRdb records one entry per CDR3 protein without DNA. The data show around 40,000 distinct CDR3 sequences, and the top ten clones hold under 2%. The sequence came from a human donor in good health. Some clones in this sample may be carry-over from other donors' samples. Material: naive CXCR3- CD8+ T cells from blood. The subset was: CD45RO-CCR7+CD27+CD95- naive CD8+ T cells lacking CXCR3 (TNR3-). The rearrangement joins TRBV7-9 to TRBJ2-2; TCRdb proposes TRBD1, but this gene call is untestable without DNA. The CDR3 protein is CASSRQGAFGELFF.